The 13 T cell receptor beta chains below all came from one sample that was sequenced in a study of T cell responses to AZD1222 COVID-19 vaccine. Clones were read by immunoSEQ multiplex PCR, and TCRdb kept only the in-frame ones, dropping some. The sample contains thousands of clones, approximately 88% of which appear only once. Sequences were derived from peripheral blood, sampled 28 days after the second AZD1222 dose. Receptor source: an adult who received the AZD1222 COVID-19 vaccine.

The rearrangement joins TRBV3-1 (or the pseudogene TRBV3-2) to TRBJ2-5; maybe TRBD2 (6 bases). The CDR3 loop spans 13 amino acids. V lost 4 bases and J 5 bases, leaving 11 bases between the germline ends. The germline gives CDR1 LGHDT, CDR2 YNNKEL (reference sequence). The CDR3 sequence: CASSPSGRETQYF. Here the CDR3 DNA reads TGTGCCAGCAGCCCCAGCGGGCGGGAGACCCAGTACTTC.

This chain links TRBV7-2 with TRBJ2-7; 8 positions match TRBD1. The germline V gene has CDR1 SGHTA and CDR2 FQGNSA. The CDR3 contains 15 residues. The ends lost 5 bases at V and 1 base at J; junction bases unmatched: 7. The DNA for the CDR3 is TGTGCCAGCAGCATCGACAGGGGCCAATCCTACGAGCAGTACTTC. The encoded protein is CASSIDRGQSYEQYF. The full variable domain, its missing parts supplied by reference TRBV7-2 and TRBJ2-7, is GAGVSQSPSNKVTEKGKDVELRCDPISGHTALYWYRQSLGQGLEFLIYFQGNSAPDKSGLPSDRFSAERTGGSVSTLTIQRTQQEDSAVYLCASSIDRGQSYEQYFGPGTRLTVT.

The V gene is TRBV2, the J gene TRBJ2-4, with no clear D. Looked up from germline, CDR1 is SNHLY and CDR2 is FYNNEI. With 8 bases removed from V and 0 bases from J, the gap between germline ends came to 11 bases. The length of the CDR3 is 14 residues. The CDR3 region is CASEDRSAKNIQYF. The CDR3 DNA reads TGTGCCAGCGAAGACCGCTCAGCCAAAAACATTCAGTACTTC.

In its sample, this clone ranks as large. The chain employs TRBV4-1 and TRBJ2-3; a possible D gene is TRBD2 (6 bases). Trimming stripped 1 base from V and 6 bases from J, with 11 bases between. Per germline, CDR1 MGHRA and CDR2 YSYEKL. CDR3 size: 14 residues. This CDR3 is CASSQVGGEDTQYF. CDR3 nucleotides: TGCGCCAGCAGCCAAGTGGGGGGAGAGGATACGCAGTATTTT.

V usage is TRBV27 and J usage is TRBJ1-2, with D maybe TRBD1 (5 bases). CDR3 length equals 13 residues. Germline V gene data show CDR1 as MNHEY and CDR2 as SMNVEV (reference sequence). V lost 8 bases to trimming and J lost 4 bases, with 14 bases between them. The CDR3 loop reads CASVGQGGYGYTF. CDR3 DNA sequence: TGTGCCAGCGTAGGGCAGGGCGGCTATGGCTACACCTTC.

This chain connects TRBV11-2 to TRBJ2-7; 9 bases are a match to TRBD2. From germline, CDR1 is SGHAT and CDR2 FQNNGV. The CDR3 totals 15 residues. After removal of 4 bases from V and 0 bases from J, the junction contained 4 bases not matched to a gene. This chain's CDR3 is CASSSPTSGSYEQYF. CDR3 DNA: TGTGCCAGCAGCTCCCCGACTAGCGGCTCCTACGAGCAGTACTTC.

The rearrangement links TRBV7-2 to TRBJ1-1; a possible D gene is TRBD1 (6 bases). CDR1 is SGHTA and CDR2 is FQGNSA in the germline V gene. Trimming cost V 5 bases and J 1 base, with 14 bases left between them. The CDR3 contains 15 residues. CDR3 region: CASSRPGTPNTEAFF. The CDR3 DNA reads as TGTGCCAGCAGCCGTCCCGGGACACCGAACACTGAAGCTTTCTTT.

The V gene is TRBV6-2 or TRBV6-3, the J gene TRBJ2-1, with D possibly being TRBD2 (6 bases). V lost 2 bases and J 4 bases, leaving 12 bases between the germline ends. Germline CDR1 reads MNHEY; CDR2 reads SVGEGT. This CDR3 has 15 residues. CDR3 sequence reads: CASSYGGNPYNEQFF. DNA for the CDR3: TGTGCCAGCAGTTACGGGGGGAATCCGTACAATGAGCAGTTCTTC.

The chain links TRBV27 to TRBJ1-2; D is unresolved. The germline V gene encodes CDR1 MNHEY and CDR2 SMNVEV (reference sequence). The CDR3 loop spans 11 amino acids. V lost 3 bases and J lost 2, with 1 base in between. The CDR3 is CASSLNYGYTF. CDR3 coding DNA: TGTGCCAGCAGTTTGAACTATGGCTACACCTTC.

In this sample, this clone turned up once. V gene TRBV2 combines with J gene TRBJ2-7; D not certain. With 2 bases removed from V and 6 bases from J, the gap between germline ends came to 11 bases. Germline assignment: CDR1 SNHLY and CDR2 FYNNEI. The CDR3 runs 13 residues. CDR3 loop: CASSESPGREQYF. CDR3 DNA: TGTGCCAGCAGTGAATCCCCGGGTCGCGAGCAGTACTTC.

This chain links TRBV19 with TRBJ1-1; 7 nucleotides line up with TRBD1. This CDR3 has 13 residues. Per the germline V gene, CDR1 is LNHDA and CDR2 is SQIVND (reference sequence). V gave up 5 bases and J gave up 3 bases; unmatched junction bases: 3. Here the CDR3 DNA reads TGTGCCAGTAGTGTCGACAGGGACACTGAAGCTTTCTTT. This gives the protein CASSVDRDTEAFF.

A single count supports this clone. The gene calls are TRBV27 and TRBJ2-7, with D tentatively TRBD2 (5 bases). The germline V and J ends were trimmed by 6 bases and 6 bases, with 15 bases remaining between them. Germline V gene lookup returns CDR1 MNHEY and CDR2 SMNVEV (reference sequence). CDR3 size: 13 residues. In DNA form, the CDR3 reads TGTGCCAGCAGACCCAGTGTAGGGAGCGAGCAGTACTTC. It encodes CASRPSVGSEQYF.

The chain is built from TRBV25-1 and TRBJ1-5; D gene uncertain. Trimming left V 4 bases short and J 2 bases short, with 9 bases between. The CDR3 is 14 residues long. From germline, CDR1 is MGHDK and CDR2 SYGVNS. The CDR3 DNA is TGTGCCAGCAGTGCCCATCAGGGCAATCAGCCCCAGCATTTT. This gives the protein CASSAHQGNQPQHF.